These T cell receptor beta chains were read from a single sample in a study of cytomegalovirus exposure and HLA in healthy donors. Clones were sequenced by immunoSEQ multiplex PCR, and TCRdb holds only the in-frame ones, with some missing. The sample includes a few hundred thousand clones, roughly 90% of them seen just once. The sample was PBMCs. These receptors all stem from a woman between 18 and 29 years old in good health and CMV-seronegative. Both conserved end residues are trimmed from each CDR3.

v_gene	j_gene	CDR3aa
TRBV6-4	TRBJ2-1	ASRADPPSLEQF
TRBV28	TRBJ1-2	ASSLDQTVSLYGYT
TRBV5-5	TRBJ2-1	ASSLWGDNEQF
TRBV19	TRBJ1-2	ASSPNRVRDYGYT
TRBV7-9	TRBJ1-1	ASSPRFTSNTEAF
TRBV30	TRBJ2-1	AWDKLTLGRVDGQF
TRBV7-2	TRBJ1-4	ASSPDVRGKNEKLF
TRBV7-9	TRBJ1-2	ASSVNPGANYGYT
TRBV5-4	TRBJ2-3	ASSLLVAATGTDTQY
TRBV5-4	TRBJ2-7	ASSQLGKRDEQY
TRBV28	TRBJ1-2	ASRFTGTNGYGYT
TRBV15	TRBJ2-5	ATSRDKFQETQY
TRBV28	TRBJ2-5	ASSGRSLETQY
TRBV29-1	TRBJ2-7	SANKGAGSSYEQY
TRBV7-8	TRBJ1-2	ASSLGRQGAGGYT
TRBV30	TRBJ2-5	AWSVRVEETQY
TRBV7-6	TRBJ2-1	ASFLLAGGLGEQF
TRBV6-5	TRBJ1-1	ASSSRTGNTEAF
TRBV6-5	TRBJ2-1	ASSYLGGRALGEQF
TRBV5-1	TRBJ2-1	ASSLGGGSYNEQF
TRBV27	TRBJ2-2	ASSLWQGTGELF